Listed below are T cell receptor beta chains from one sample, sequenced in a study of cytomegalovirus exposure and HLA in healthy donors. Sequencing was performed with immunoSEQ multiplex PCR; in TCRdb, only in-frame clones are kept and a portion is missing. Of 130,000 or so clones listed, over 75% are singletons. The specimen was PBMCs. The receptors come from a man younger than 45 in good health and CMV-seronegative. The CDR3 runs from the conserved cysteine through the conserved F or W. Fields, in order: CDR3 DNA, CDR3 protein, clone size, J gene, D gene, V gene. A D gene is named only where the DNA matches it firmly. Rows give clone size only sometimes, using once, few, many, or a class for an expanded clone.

TGTGCCACACCCCCTCGGCAGGGGCACCCCTACGAGCAGTACTTC CATPPRQGHPYEQYF - TRBJ2-7 - TRBV28
TGCGCCAGCAGTGAGTTTAGTAGTCACCACGAGCAGTACTTC CASSEFSSHHEQYF few TRBJ2-7 - TRBV10-2
TGCGCCAGCAGCCTTCTCGGCAATCAGCCCCAGCATTTT CASSLLGNQPQHF few TRBJ1-5 - TRBV5-1
TGTGCCAGTAAGGATAGGGGTAGCACAGATACGCAGTATTTT CASKDRGSTDTQYF - TRBJ2-3 - TRBV19
TGTGCCAGCAGCTCAGCGGGGGGCCGTAGCTCCTACAATGAGCAGTTCTTC CASSSAGGRSSYNEQFF - TRBJ2-1 TRBD2 TRBV5-4
TGTGCCAGCAGCCCCATACACAGGGGAAATGTGGGCTACACCTTC CASSPIHRGNVGYTF - TRBJ1-2 TRBD1 TRBV6-5
TGTGCCAGCAGGGGAAGAGGGGACAGGGTAGGAGACACTGAAGCTTTCTTT CASRGRGDRVGDTEAFF few TRBJ1-1 TRBD1 TRBV7-9
TGTGCCAGCTCACCTGGGGCATCGGAAAAACTGTTTTTT CASSPGASEKLFF - TRBJ1-4 - TRBV18
TGTGCCAGCAGCCCGGGACTAGCGATCGACGAGCAGTACTTC CASSPGLAIDEQYF - TRBJ2-7 TRBD2 TRBV4-2
TGTGCCATCCAAGGGGCTGGCTATGGCTACACCTTC CAIQGAGYGYTF - TRBJ1-2 - TRBV10-3
TGTGCCAGCAGTGTCCCCCGGACAGGCGCCTACGAGCAGTACTTC CASSVPRTGAYEQYF - TRBJ2-7 TRBD1 TRBV6-1
TGTGCCAGCAGTTCGAGAGCCGGGGAGCTGTTTTTT CASSSRAGELFF - TRBJ2-2 - TRBV6-5
TGCGCCAGCAGCTTGTCGGAGAGCACAGATACGCAGTATTTT CASSLSESTDTQYF few TRBJ2-3 - TRBV5-1
TGTGCCAGCAGCACCACAGAGATCTACGAGCAGTACTTC CASSTTEIYEQYF - TRBJ2-7 - TRBV5-6
TGTGCCAGCAGCTGGGACAGGGCTAACTCTGGAAACACCATATATTTT CASSWDRANSGNTIYF - TRBJ1-3 TRBD1 TRBV11-2
TGTGCCAGTAGACTAGCGGGAGAATACAATGAGCAGTTCTTC CASRLAGEYNEQFF - TRBJ2-1 TRBD2 TRBV2
TGTGCCAGCAGCAAGGGACAGGGGGCGTTGAACACTGAAGCTTTCTTT CASSKGQGALNTEAFF - TRBJ1-1 - TRBV21-1
TGCGCCAGCAGCTTTTCCCCGGGACAGTCTAACTATGGCTACACCTTC CASSFSPGQSNYGYTF - TRBJ1-2 TRBD1 TRBV5-1
TGTGCCAGCTACCGACAGCCTAACTATGGCTACACCTTC CASYRQPNYGYTF - TRBJ1-2 - TRBV2
TGTGCCAGCAGCCATCCCAGGGGTAGGGCCTACAATGAGCAGTTCTTC CASSHPRGRAYNEQFF - TRBJ2-1 - TRBV14
TGCAGCGTTGGGGACAGGGGAAACACTGAAGCTTTCTTT CSVGDRGNTEAFF - TRBJ1-1 TRBD1 TRBV29-1
TGTGCCAGCAGGGCGGGACAGGGCACTGAAGCTTTCTTT CASRAGQGTEAFF - TRBJ1-1 TRBD1 TRBV6-5
TGTGCCAGCACCCCCGGAGCAGGGGCGTGGGAGCAGTACTTC CASTPGAGAWEQYF - TRBJ2-7 - TRBV27
TGTGCCACCAGCAGAGGACAGGGTCCCGCTAACCGGTATGGCTACACCTTC CATSRGQGPANRYGYTF - TRBJ1-2 TRBD1 TRBV15
TGTGCCAGCAGGGAGTGGGGACTAGCGGAACCCAACGAGCAGTACTTC CASREWGLAEPNEQYF - TRBJ2-7 TRBD2 TRBV6-4
TGTGCCAGCAGCTCGATGACTAGCGGGAGCTCCTACAATGAGCAGTTCTTC CASSSMTSGSSYNEQFF - TRBJ2-1 TRBD2 TRBV5-6
TGTGCCAGCAGCTATTTAGGGGGACAGGGGGACGAGCAGTACTTC CASSYLGGQGDEQYF few TRBJ2-7 TRBD1 TRBV11-2
TGTGCCAGCACCCAGCCTAGCGGGGGACGAAGGGAGCAGTACTTC CASTQPSGGRREQYF - TRBJ2-7 TRBD2 TRBV28
TGTGCCAGCAGTTTTAAGCGGGGGGCCGGGAGAGAGACCCAGTACTTC CASSFKRGAGRETQYF - TRBJ2-5 TRBD2 TRBV28
TGTGCCAGCAGCATAACAGTGGACACAGATACGCAGTATTTT CASSITVDTDTQYF - TRBJ2-3 - TRBV11-2
TGCGCCAGCAGCCAAGATAGTAATGCGGAGAGCACGTTCTTC CASSQDSNAESTFF once TRBJ2-1 - TRBV4-1
TGCGCCAGCTCGAGGACAGGCGACCCCGCTCAGCCCCAGCATTTT CASSRTGDPAQPQHF - TRBJ1-5 TRBD1 TRBV5-1
TGTGCCATACGACAGTTTGTGAGCACTGAAGCTTTCTTT CAIRQFVSTEAFF - TRBJ1-1 - TRBV10-3
TGCAGCGTTGTCCCCGGGAACTCCTACGAGCAGTACTTC CSVVPGNSYEQYF few TRBJ2-7 - TRBV29-1
TGCGCCAGCAGCTTGCTTCCTTATAGCTTTATAACCACGGGAGCACGTTTT CASSLLPYSFITTGARF - TRBJ1-3 - TRBV5-1
TGTGCCAGTAGTATGGGCGGGAGAATCCCAGAGACCCAGTACTTC CASSMGGRIPETQYF - TRBJ2-5 TRBD2 TRBV19
TGTGCCAGCAGCTCCGGGACTAGCGGGGGGGAGACCCAGTACTTC CASSSGTSGGETQYF - TRBJ2-5 TRBD2 TRBV5-4
TGCGCCAGCAGCCCCCTTTTGGTAGCGGGGCCCTCCTACGAGCAGTACTTC CASSPLLVAGPSYEQYF - TRBJ2-7 TRBD2 TRBV4-1
TGTGCCAGCAGTTTCCGAGGGGGCGCACACTATGGCTACACCTTC CASSFRGGAHYGYTF - TRBJ1-2 TRBD1 TRBV28
TGTGCCAGCAGTGAGACAGGGGATTCCTACGAGCAGTACTTC CASSETGDSYEQYF - TRBJ2-7 TRBD1 TRBV25-1
TGCGCCAGCAGCCAAGAGGCTAGCGGGTTCTACGAGCAGTACTTC CASSQEASGFYEQYF - TRBJ2-7 TRBD2 TRBV4-3
TGTGCCAGCAGCTCCAAGGCCGGGAGCGCTAATGAAAAACTGTTTTTT CASSSKAGSANEKLFF - TRBJ1-4 - TRBV5-4
TGTGCCAGCAGTGAGGGGGACAGTTATGAAGCTTTCTTT CASSEGDSYEAFF - TRBJ1-1 TRBD1 TRBV6-1
TGTGCCAGATTTCTAGCGGGACACACAGATACGCAGTATTTT CARFLAGHTDTQYF - TRBJ2-3 TRBD2 TRBV2
TGTGCCAGCAGCGACAGGGGAGCGGGGAACACTGAAGCTTTCTTT CASSDRGAGNTEAFF once TRBJ1-1 - TRBV21-1
TGTGCCAGCACAGGGATCTTAGGGTCCGAGGAGACCCAGTACTTC CASTGILGSEETQYF - TRBJ2-5 - TRBV2
TGTGCCAGCAGCGCCAACCCGGGACTGAGCCAAGAGACCCAGTACTTC CASSANPGLSQETQYF - TRBJ2-5 - TRBV13
TGTGCCAGCAGTGACCTGGCCAGCACAGATACGCAGTATTTT CASSDLASTDTQYF - TRBJ2-3 - TRBV6-4
TGTGCCAGCAGTCCAGAGGGCTACGAGCAGTACTTC CASSPEGYEQYF - TRBJ2-7 - TRBV7-6